These T cell receptor beta chains were read from a single sample in a study of cytotoxic CD8 clonotypes in ibrutinib-treated CLL. Sequencing used immunoSEQ multiplex PCR; TCRdb keeps in-frame clones, though not all of them. The sample lists 100,000 to 150,000 clones; 75% to 90% were seen once. The sequencing used PBMCs, collected after 24 months of ibrutinib treatment. The receptors stem from a human donor with chronic lymphocytic leukemia. CDR3s include the opening cysteine and the closing phenylalanine or tryptophan. The D gene is left open where the match is weak. Not all rows give a size; the values are once, few, many and, for expanded clones, a class.

j_gene: TRBJ2-7; d_gene: .; v_gene: TRBV7-3; abundance: .; CDR3aa: CASSFSGSYEQYF; CDR3nt: TGTGCCAGCAGCTTTAGCGGATCCTACGAGCAGTACTTC
j_gene: TRBJ1-4; d_gene: TRBD1; v_gene: TRBV2; abundance: .; CDR3aa: CASSLGTGKKLFF; CDR3nt: TGTGCCAGCAGTTTGGGGACAGGGAAAAAACTGTTTTTT
j_gene: TRBJ1-2; d_gene: .; v_gene: TRBV7-2; abundance: .; CDR3aa: CASSLDTYGYTF; CDR3nt: TGTGCCAGCAGCCTGGACACCTATGGCTACACCTTC
j_gene: TRBJ2-7; d_gene: .; v_gene: TRBV6-5; abundance: .; CDR3aa: CASSYLDRIYEQYF; CDR3nt: TGTGCCAGCAGTTACTTAGACAGGATCTACGAGCAGTACTTC
j_gene: TRBJ2-7; d_gene: TRBD2; v_gene: TRBV7-6; abundance: .; CDR3aa: CASSRTSLMDEQYF; CDR3nt: TGTGCCAGCAGTAGGACTAGCCTGATGGACGAGCAGTACTTC
j_gene: TRBJ1-1; d_gene: .; v_gene: TRBV11-1; abundance: .; CDR3aa: CASSSQTRTEAFF; CDR3nt: TGTGCCAGCAGCTCCCAGACACGCACTGAAGCTTTCTTT
j_gene: TRBJ2-1; d_gene: TRBD2; v_gene: TRBV6-1; abundance: .; CDR3aa: CASRERGGPLNEQFF; CDR3nt: TGTGCCAGCAGAGAGCGGGGGGGTCCTCTCAATGAGCAGTTCTTC
j_gene: TRBJ2-5; d_gene: .; v_gene: TRBV18; abundance: once; CDR3aa: CASSPTGGVETQYF; CDR3nt: TGTGCCAGCTCACCAACGGGCGGAGTAGAGACCCAGTACTTC
j_gene: TRBJ1-2; d_gene: .; v_gene: TRBV23-1; abundance: .; CDR3aa: CASSQRYYGYTF; CDR3nt: TGCGCCAGCAGTCAGAGGTACTATGGCTACACCTTC
j_gene: TRBJ2-1; d_gene: TRBD2; v_gene: TRBV7-3; abundance: .; CDR3aa: CASSPGPGGFEQFF; CDR3nt: TGTGCCAGCAGCCCCGGGCCCGGGGGGTTTGAGCAGTTCTTC
j_gene: TRBJ1-2; d_gene: .; v_gene: TRBV19; abundance: .; CDR3aa: CASSMRARRDGYTF; CDR3nt: TGTGCCAGTAGTATGCGGGCCAGGAGGGATGGCTACACCTTC
j_gene: TRBJ2-7; d_gene: .; v_gene: TRBV4-2; abundance: .; CDR3aa: CASSQGGLQYF; CDR3nt: TGTGCCAGCAGCCAAGGGGGCCTCCAATACTTC
j_gene: TRBJ1-5; d_gene: TRBD1; v_gene: TRBV27; abundance: .; CDR3aa: CASRHRGQGQPQHF; CDR3nt: TGTGCCAGCAGGCACAGGGGGCAGGGGCAGCCCCAGCATTTT
j_gene: TRBJ2-5; d_gene: .; v_gene: TRBV6-6; abundance: .; CDR3aa: CASSSPYGVGQETQYF; CDR3nt: TGTGCCAGCAGTTCCCCGTACGGAGTCGGTCAAGAGACCCAGTACTTC
j_gene: TRBJ2-4; d_gene: .; v_gene: TRBV9; abundance: few; CDR3aa: CASSGGLTEDIQYF; CDR3nt: TGTGCCAGCAGCGGGGGGTTAACGGAGGACATTCAGTACTTC
j_gene: TRBJ2-1; d_gene: TRBD1; v_gene: TRBV11-2; abundance: .; CDR3aa: CASSSRLLAGGSYNEQFF; CDR3nt: TGTGCCAGCAGTTCCAGGCTTTTGGCAGGGGGCTCCTACAATGAGCAGTTCTTC
j_gene: TRBJ1-2; d_gene: .; v_gene: TRBV7-9; abundance: .; CDR3aa: CASSLGTAPTF; CDR3nt: TGTGCCAGCAGCTTAGGGACGGCCCCCACCTTC
j_gene: TRBJ1-6; d_gene: .; v_gene: TRBV27; abundance: .; CDR3aa: CASSSIGLAPSRNSPLHF; CDR3nt: TGTGCCAGCAGTTCCATCGGGTTGGCCCCCTCAAGGAATTCACCCCTCCACTTT
j_gene: TRBJ2-7; d_gene: .; v_gene: TRBV6-6; abundance: .; CDR3aa: CASSRGYEQYF; CDR3nt: TGTGCCAGCAGTCGTGGATACGAGCAGTACTTC
j_gene: TRBJ1-3; d_gene: .; v_gene: TRBV2; abundance: .; CDR3aa: CASSEALGGNTIYF; CDR3nt: TGTGCCAGCAGTGAAGCGTTAGGTGGAAACACCATATATTTT
j_gene: TRBJ2-3; d_gene: .; v_gene: TRBV5-1; abundance: .; CDR3aa: CASSLEGDSDTRYF; CDR3nt: TGCGCCAGCAGCTTGGAAGGAGACAGTGATACGCGGTATTTT
j_gene: TRBJ1-4; d_gene: .; v_gene: TRBV28; abundance: .; CDR3aa: CASSWTARGSEKLFF; CDR3nt: TGTGCCAGCAGCTGGACGGCCAGGGGTAGTGAAAAACTGTTTTTT
j_gene: TRBJ2-5; d_gene: .; v_gene: TRBV18; abundance: .; CDR3aa: CASSPPSLRGGQETQYF; CDR3nt: TGTGCCAGCTCACCACCAAGTCTGCGGGGTGGGCAAGAGACCCAGTACTTC
j_gene: TRBJ2-7; d_gene: .; v_gene: TRBV6-5; abundance: .; CDR3aa: CASSYSWGRGGEQYF; CDR3nt: TGTGCCAGCAGTTACAGCTGGGGGCGAGGTGGTGAGCAGTACTTC
j_gene: TRBJ2-1; d_gene: TRBD1; v_gene: TRBV28; abundance: .; CDR3aa: CASSSQGAMNNEQFF; CDR3nt: TGTGCCAGCAGTTCCCAGGGGGCTATGAACAATGAGCAGTTCTTC
j_gene: TRBJ1-5; d_gene: TRBD1; v_gene: TRBV7-2; abundance: .; CDR3aa: CASSLGTGGLSNQPQHF; CDR3nt: TGTGCCAGCAGCTTAGGGACAGGGGGCCTCAGCAATCAGCCCCAGCATTTT
j_gene: TRBJ1-1; d_gene: .; v_gene: TRBV7-2; abundance: .; CDR3aa: CASSLESQLHTEAFF; CDR3nt: TGTGCCAGCAGCTTAGAATCGCAATTACACACTGAAGCTTTCTTT
j_gene: TRBJ2-1; d_gene: .; v_gene: TRBV28; abundance: .; CDR3aa: CASSLVTGRYNEQFF; CDR3nt: TGTGCCAGCAGTTTGGTTACTGGTCGTTACAATGAGCAGTTCTTC
j_gene: TRBJ1-4; d_gene: TRBD1; v_gene: TRBV6-5; abundance: .; CDR3aa: CASSRGQGEKLFF; CDR3nt: TGTGCCAGCAGCAGGGGGCAGGGAGAAAAACTGTTTTTT
j_gene: TRBJ1-5; d_gene: .; v_gene: TRBV28; abundance: .; CDR3aa: CASSLFGQPQHF; CDR3nt: TGTGCCAGCAGTTTATTCGGGCAGCCCCAGCATTTT
j_gene: TRBJ2-3; d_gene: TRBD1; v_gene: TRBV10-3; abundance: .; CDR3aa: CAISGQGVVNTQYF; CDR3nt: TGTGCCATCAGTGGACAGGGGGTAGTAAATACGCAGTATTTT
j_gene: TRBJ2-4; d_gene: .; v_gene: TRBV7-2; abundance: .; CDR3aa: CASRELAKNIQYF; CDR3nt: TGTGCCAGCAGAGAACTAGCCAAAAACATTCAGTACTTC
j_gene: TRBJ1-1; d_gene: .; v_gene: TRBV27; abundance: .; CDR3aa: CASTQWDQNTEAFF; CDR3nt: TGTGCCAGCACCCAGTGGGATCAGAACACTGAAGCTTTCTTT